This TCR beta chain originates from a study of PD-L1 blockade in urothelial cancer. The overall study: At 3 weeks after treatment start (second dose) and again at 6 weeks, blood was analyzed. General study findings and limits: Pretreatment peripheral blood TCR clonality that fell below the median predicted better survival among the patients studied.

With respect to this clone: Its cognate antigen is unknown.

This table comes from immunoSEQ multiplex PCR, and its TCRdb copy is limited to in-frame clones, with some not included. Of 86,000 or so clones in the sample, over 65% are singletons; the top ten hold about an eighth. Documented time point: pretreatment peripheral blood. Here the sequenced sample was PBMCs, taken around atezolizumab (anti-PD-L1) treatment. The receptor was derived from a man in his sixties with urothelial cancer.

The CDR3 DNA sequence: TGTGCCAGCAGCTTACGACGGGACTTGAGCAATCAGCCCCAGCATTTT. Translated: CASSLRRDLSNQPQHF. The V and J genes are TRBV7-8 and TRBJ1-5; a possible D gene is TRBD1 (5 bases). The V gene lost 2 bases and the J gene lost 1 base, with 12 bases spanning the gap. Per the germline V gene, CDR1 is SGHVS and CDR2 is FQNEAQ. This CDR3 region has 16 residues.